This T cell receptor (beta chain) originates from a study of cytomegalovirus exposure and HLA in healthy donors. Study summary: The same platform as the roughly 630 first-cohort repertoires was used for the roughly 130 validation repertoires, a later analysis reported.

Study observations and caveats: Later, an analysis found that TCR clusters from the first cohort tended to co-occur in the roughly 120 validation repertoires.

Data came from immunoSEQ multiplex PCR; TCRdb stores just in-frame clones and leaves some out. The table lists roughly 180,000 clones, more than 75% of them singletons. Comment on this clone: What it binds is not known.

The donors formed part of the approximately 120-subject validation cohort, distinct from the roughly 670-subject first cohort. This clonotype was sampled from a man aged 30-40 years in good health and CMV-seropositive. The sample was PBMCs.

CDR3 sequence (DNA): TGTGCCAGCAGTATCACAGGGGGCCCTGAAAAACTGTTTTTT. Translation gives CASSITGGPEKLFF. The V call is TRBV4-2, the J call TRBJ1-4, with 9 bases that match TRBD1. The V gene end was trimmed by 6 bases and the J gene end by 7 bases; junction bases not matched to a gene: 6. The CDR3 covers 14 residues. Germline V gives CDR1 LGHNA, CDR2 YNFKEQ.